This entry is about one TCR beta chain. The antigen remains undetermined. V was trimmed by 4 bases and J by 0 bases, leaving 6 bases between them. Germline lookup yields CDR1 SGHTA and CDR2 FQGNSA. This CDR3 region has 14 residues. Some clones are missing from TCRdb's copy, which holds only in-frame ones; the method was immunoSEQ multiplex PCR. The sample consists of around 16,000 clones, less than 90% of them appearing once. This entry is derived from a study of immune evolution from preneoplasia to lung adenocarcinoma. Whole-study findings and limits: Clonality was highest in normal lung, lower in later-stage lesions apparently. From normal lung to invasive adenocarcinoma, top clone frequencies appeared to decrease.

The sequence came from a person aged 65-85 years with invasive lung adenocarcinoma. This sequence joins TRBV7-2 and TRBJ2-2; D unresolved. Specimen: FFPE invasive lung adenocarcinoma tissue. CDR3 nucleotide sequence: TGTGCCAGCAGCTCGTTCCCGAACACCGGGGAGCTGTTTTTT. Translation gives CASSSFPNTGELFF.